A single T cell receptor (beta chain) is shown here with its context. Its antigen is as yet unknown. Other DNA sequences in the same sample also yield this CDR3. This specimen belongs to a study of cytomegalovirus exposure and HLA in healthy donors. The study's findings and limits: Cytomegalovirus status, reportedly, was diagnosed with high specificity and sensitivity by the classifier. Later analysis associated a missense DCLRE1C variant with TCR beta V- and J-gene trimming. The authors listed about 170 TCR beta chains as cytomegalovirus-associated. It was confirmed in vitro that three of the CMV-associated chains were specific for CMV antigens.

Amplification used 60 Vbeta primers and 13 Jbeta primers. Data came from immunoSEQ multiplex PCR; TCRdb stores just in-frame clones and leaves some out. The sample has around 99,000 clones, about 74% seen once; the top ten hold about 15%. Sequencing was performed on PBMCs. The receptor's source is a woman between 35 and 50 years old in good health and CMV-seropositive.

CDR3 amino acids: CASSLGGQGDGYTF. CDR3 sequence (DNA): TGCGCCAGCAGCTTAGGTGGACAGGGGGATGGCTACACCTTC. V usage is TRBV5-1 and J usage is TRBJ1-2; TRBD1 agrees at 10 bases. Trimming cost V 2 bases and J 6 bases; bases outside gene matches: 4. This CDR3 is 14 amino acids long. The germline V gene has CDR1 SGHRS and CDR2 YFSETQ.